This is a list of T cell receptor beta chains from one sample in a study of blood T cell repertoires in COVID-19. Profiled with immunoSEQ multiplex PCR; TCRdb holds only in-frame clones, not every one. The repertoire holds around 130,000 clones, with 88% as singletons. Sequencing was done on a sample of peripheral blood. The receptors were gathered from a human donor with COVID-19, enrolled during active disease. The donor label of this sample is uncertain. CDR3s include the opening cysteine and the closing phenylalanine or tryptophan. A D gene is named only where the DNA matches it firmly. The listing skips clone size in some rows; elsewhere it reads once, few, many or a size class.

clone size	V gene	CDR3 length	J gene	D gene	CDR3 DNA	CDR3 protein
-	TRBV30	13	TRBJ1-5	-	TGTGCCTGGGGACATTTTGGCAATCAGCCCCAGCATTTT	CAWGHFGNQPQHF
once	TRBV12-3/TRBV12-4	13	TRBJ1-2	-	TGTGCCAGCAGTTTTCAGGGGCACTATGGCTACACCTTC	CASSFQGHYGYTF
-	TRBV6-1	14	TRBJ1-1	-	TGTGCCAGCAGTGACCAGACAAGGGGGGGTGAAGCTTTCTTT	CASSDQTRGGEAFF
-	TRBV7-9	14	TRBJ1-3	-	TGTGCCAGCAAAGAAACGAGCTCTGGAAACACCATATATTTT	CASKETSSGNTIYF
-	TRBV12-5	17	TRBJ2-1	-	TGTGCTAGTGGTTTGCCAATGGGGGACTCCCCTTACAATGAGCAGTTCTTC	CASGLPMGDSPYNEQFF
-	TRBV13	17	TRBJ2-3	TRBD1	TGTGCCAGCAGCTTAGAGTGGGACAGGGGGCGCACAGATACGCAGTATTTT	CASSLEWDRGRTDTQYF
-	TRBV9	16	TRBJ2-3	TRBD1	TGTGCCAGCAGCACAGGGGCTCTGACGAGAGGGGATACGCAGTATTTT	CASSTGALTRGDTQYF
-	TRBV24-1	14	TRBJ1-5	-	TGTGCCACCAGTGACCGCACAGAGAGCCAGCCCCAGCATTTT	CATSDRTESQPQHF
-	TRBV14	14	TRBJ1-1	-	TGTGCCAGCACCCTTCTGGCCGTGAACACTGAAGCTTTCTTT	CASTLLAVNTEAFF
-	TRBV5-1	12	TRBJ1-1	TRBD1	TGCGCCAGCAGCCTGGACAGGGGTGAAGCTTTCTTT	CASSLDRGEAFF
once	TRBV7-9	11	TRBJ2-7	TRBD2	TGTGCCAGCAGCTTCGGGGGGGAGCAGTACTTC	CASSFGGEQYF
-	TRBV5-1	15	TRBJ1-2	-	TGCGCCAGCAGCTTGGCTGGCAGGTCGATCTATGGCTACACCTTC	CASSLAGRSIYGYTF
-	TRBV5-1	12	TRBJ2-1	-	TGCGCCAGTTTCGAGATAAACAATGAGCAGTTCTTC	CASFEINNEQFF
-	TRBV3-1/TRBV3-2	17	TRBJ2-1	TRBD2	TGTGCCAGCAGCCAAGATCCCCTAGCGGGGAGCTACAATGAGCAGTTCTTC	CASSQDPLAGSYNEQFF
-	TRBV28	13	TRBJ1-2	-	TGTGCCAGCAGTGACGCCGGGAACTATGGCTACACCTTC	CASSDAGNYGYTF
-	TRBV18	15	TRBJ2-2	-	TGTGCCAGCTCACTCGGGACTCCGAACACCGGGGAGCTGTTTTTT	CASSLGTPNTGELFF
-	TRBV5-1	15	TRBJ2-5	-	TGCGCCAGCAGCTTGGACAGACCGGAGGGAGAGACCCAGTACTTC	CASSLDRPEGETQYF
-	TRBV28	17	TRBJ2-7	TRBD1	TGTGCCAGCAGTCCCCCCCTCCAGGAGACAGGGTTTGCCGAGCAGTACTTC	CASSPPLQETGFAEQYF
-	TRBV5-1	14	TRBJ2-4	TRBD1	TGCGCCAGCAGCCCCCCCGGGACAGGGTACATTCAGTACTTC	CASSPPGTGYIQYF
-	TRBV3-1/TRBV3-2	18	TRBJ2-7	TRBD1	TGTGCCAGCAGCCAAGGCCTAAACAGGGGGGATATCTCCTACGAGCAGTACTTC	CASSQGLNRGDISYEQYF
-	TRBV7-3	16	TRBJ2-3	TRBD2	TGTGCCAGCAGCTTGTTTCGGGCGGGGGGCGCAGATACGCAGTATTTT	CASSLFRAGGADTQYF
-	TRBV2	18	TRBJ2-5	TRBD2	TGTGCCAGCAGTGAAGTGGGGCTAGCGGGGGAACTCCAAGAGACCCAGTACTTC	CASSEVGLAGELQETQYF
-	TRBV11-3	13	TRBJ1-5	-	TGTGCCAGCAGCTTAGATTACTGGCAGCCCCAGCATTTT	CASSLDYWQPQHF
-	TRBV6-5	13	TRBJ1-2	-	TGTGCCAGCAGTTACGGCCAGGGAGGTGGCTACACCTTC	CASSYGQGGGYTF
-	TRBV6-5	13	TRBJ2-1	-	TGTGCCAGCAGTTCTAAAGATCACAATGAGCAGTTCTTC	CASSSKDHNEQFF
-	TRBV5-1	16	TRBJ2-7	-	TGCGCCAGCAGCAGGGGGGGTACGTTGGATGTCTACGAGCAGTACTTC	CASSRGGTLDVYEQYF
-	TRBV5-1	13	TRBJ2-1	TRBD1	TGCGCCAGCAGCTTTGAGGGGACAGGGGAGCAGTTCTTC	CASSFEGTGEQFF
-	TRBV5-4	15	TRBJ2-5	TRBD1	TGTGCCAGCACCACCGGACAGGGTCGGTGGGAGACCCAGTACTTC	CASTTGQGRWETQYF
-	TRBV6-5	13	TRBJ2-7	-	TGTGCCACCACTTCCGACAGCTCCTACGAGCAGTACTTC	CATTSDSSYEQYF
-	TRBV9	16	TRBJ2-7	TRBD2	TGTGCCAGCAGCGTAGATGGAAGCGGGGGCCCCGACGAGCAGTACTTC	CASSVDGSGGPDEQYF
-	TRBV5-1	15	TRBJ2-3	-	TGCGCCAGCAGCTTGAGGGTGCAGGGTGGAGATACGCAGTATTTT	CASSLRVQGGDTQYF
-	TRBV5-1	13	TRBJ2-2	-	TGCGCCAGCAGCTTGGTACTCACCGGGGAGCTGTTTTTT	CASSLVLTGELFF